One and the same sample provided the 21 T cell receptor beta chains below, sequenced in a study of blood T cell repertoires in COVID-19. Libraries were prepared by immunoSEQ multiplex PCR; TCRdb keeps only in-frame clonotypes and omits some of them. This table holds about 57,000 clones, 87% found once. Sequenced sample: peripheral blood. The receptors were sampled from a woman older than 75 with COVID-19, enrolled during active disease.

The V and J genes are TRBV3-1 (or the pseudogene TRBV3-2) and TRBJ1-5; D gene uncertain. The CDR3 contains 14 residues. V dropped 5 bases and J dropped 0 bases, with 8 bases sitting between them. Germline CDR1 LGHDT, CDR2 YNNKEL (reference sequence). The CDR3 spells CASSLRGSNQPQHF. The CDR3 coding sequence is TGTGCCAGCAGCTTACGAGGTAGCAATCAGCCCCAGCATTTT.

The chain couples TRBV2 to TRBJ2-7, with 11 bases matching TRBD1. The J segment lost 4 bases and the V segment lost 8 bases, leaving 4 bases of the junction unmatched. CDR3 length: 13 residues. Per the germline V gene, CDR1 is SNHLY and CDR2 is FYNNEI. CDR3 bases: TGTGCCAGCTCCGGACAGGGGGCATACGAGCAGTACTTC. This sequence encodes CASSGQGAYEQYF.

This clone showed up just a few times. The chain is built from TRBV7-2 and TRBJ1-6; 9 nucleotides line up with TRBD1. This CDR3 comprises 16 residues. J gave up 9 bases and V 1 base, and 7 bases lay outside the gene matches. Looked up from germline, CDR1 is SGHTA and CDR2 is FQGNSA. CDR3 sequence reads: CASSLGDRDFGSPLHF. CDR3 DNA: TGTGCCAGCAGCTTAGGGGACAGGGATTTTGGTTCACCCCTCCACTTT.

The CDR3 spells CASRPDRANTGELFF. The CDR3 DNA reads as TGTGCCAGCAGACCCGACAGGGCGAACACCGGGGAGCTGTTTTTT. The rearrangement links TRBV2 to TRBJ2-2, with TRBD1 matching over 7 bases. V lost 6 bases to trimming and J lost 0 bases; unmatched junction nucleotides: 4. Per germline, CDR1 SNHLY and CDR2 FYNNEI. The CDR3 consists of 15 residues. Complete variable domain (other parts from reference TRBV2 and TRBJ2-2): EPEVTQTPSHQVTQMGQEVILRCVPISNHLYFYWYRQILGQKVEFLVSFYNNEISEKSEIFDDQFSVERPDGSNFTLKIRSTKLEDSAMYFCASRPDRANTGELFFGEGSRLTVL.

V usage is TRBV5-4 and J usage is TRBJ1-1; maybe TRBD1 (6 bases). V was clipped by 4 bases and J by 9 bases, with 13 bases between them. Per the germline V gene, CDR1 is SGHNT and CDR2 is YYREEE (reference sequence). The CDR3 is 12 amino acids. CDR3 amino acids: CASSMDSDKAFF. The CDR3 region has the DNA TGTGCCAGCAGCATGGACAGTGATAAAGCTTTCTTT. The full variable domain, with the rest looked up from reference TRBV5-4 and TRBJ1-1, is ETGVTQSPTHLIKTRGQQVTLRCSSQSGHNTVSWYQQALGQGPQFIFQYYREEENGRGNFPPRFSGLQFPNYSSELNVNALELDDSALYLCASSMDSDKAFFGQGTRLTVV.

J is TRBJ2-7 and V is TRBV12-3 or TRBV12-4; the match to TRBD1 covers 10 bases. The CDR3 covers 13 residues. The V gene end was trimmed by 10 bases and the J gene end by 6 bases; junction bases not matched to a gene: 9. CDR3 region: CATAGTGVTEQYF. CDR3 coding DNA: TGTGCCACGGCCGGGACAGGGGTAACCGAGCAGTACTTC.

The V gene is TRBV5-1, the J gene TRBJ1-1, with 9 positions matching TRBD1. The CDR3 loop spans 14 amino acids. The J segment lost 1 base and the V segment lost 7 bases, leaving 5 bases of the junction unmatched. The germline CDR1 and CDR2 sequences are SGHRS and YFSETQ. The CDR3 DNA sequence: TGCGCCAGCGGATCGACAGGGGGGAACACTGAAGCTTTCTTT. The encoded protein is CASGSTGGNTEAFF.

The chain uses TRBV30 and TRBJ1-3, with D tentatively TRBD1 (6 bases). Per germline, CDR1 GTSNPN and CDR2 SVGIG (reference sequence). The CDR3 runs 15 residues. Trimming removed 0 bases at V and 1 base at J, with 10 bases between. CDR3 sequence reads: CAWSVKGVSGNTIYF. CDR3 sequence (DNA): TGTGCCTGGAGTGTGAAGGGGGTGTCTGGAAACACCATATATTTT. Supplemented by reference TRBV30 and TRBJ1-3, the full variable domain reads SQTIHQWPATLVQPVGSPLSLECTVEGTSNPNLYWYRQAAGRGLQLLFYSVGIGQISSEVPQNLSASRPQDRQFILSSKKLLLSDSGFYLCAWSVKGVSGNTIYFGEGSWLTVV.

The gene calls are TRBV27 and TRBJ2-2, with 11 nucleotides matching TRBD2. After removal of 4 bases from V and 0 bases from J, the junction contained 7 bases not matched to a gene. This CDR3 has 18 residues. In germline, CDR1 is MNHEY, CDR2 SMNVEV (reference sequence). The DNA for the CDR3 is TGTGCCAGCAGTTCCCGGTCTAGCGGGGGGCCGAACACCGGGGAGCTGTTTTTT. Its protein product is CASSSRSSGGPNTGELFF.

V gene TRBV2 combines with J gene TRBJ1-1; weak D call: TRBD1 (6 bases). V gave up 2 bases and J gave up 1 base, with 11 bases separating them. The germline V gene has CDR1 SNHLY and CDR2 FYNNEI. The CDR3 spans 15 residues. The CDR3: CASSEQQGRNTEAFF. The CDR3 nucleotides read TGTGCCAGCAGTGAACAACAGGGTAGGAACACTGAAGCTTTCTTT.

The CDR3 DNA sequence: TGCGCCAGCAGATCCGGGACAGGGAATTCACCCCTCCACTTT. This encodes CASRSGTGNSPLHF. The V gene is TRBV5-1, the J gene TRBJ1-6; 9 positions match TRBD1. The germline gives CDR1 SGHRS, CDR2 YFSETQ. This CDR3 has 14 residues. V gave up 5 bases and J gave up 7 bases; unmatched junction bases: 4.

V is TRBV5-1 and J is TRBJ2-1; 8 bases fit TRBD2. CDR3 size: 18 residues. The trim removed 5 bases at V and 0 bases at J, leaving 13 bases unmatched. From germline, CDR1 is SGHRS and CDR2 YFSETQ. The CDR3: CASRWVGGAPSSYNEQFF. CDR3 in DNA: TGCGCCAGCAGATGGGTCGGGGGGGCACCGAGCTCCTACAATGAGCAGTTCTTC.

The rearrangement joins TRBV15 to TRBJ2-1; 12 bases are shared with TRBD2. The CDR3 extends over 17 amino acids. The V and J ends lost 1 base and 5 bases, in that order; junction bases with no gene match: 6. Per the germline V gene, CDR1 is LNHNV and CDR2 is YYDKDF (reference sequence). DNA of the CDR3: TGTGCCACCAGCAGAGGTAGACTAGCGGGGGCCAACAATGAGCAGTTCTTC. This codes for CATSRGRLAGANNEQFF. The complete variable domain, with remaining parts taken from reference TRBV15 and TRBJ2-1, reads DAMVIQNPRYQVTQFGKPVTLSCSQTLNHNVMYWYQQKSSQAPKLLFHYYDKDFNNEADTPDNFQSRRPNTSFCFLDIRSPGLGDTAMYLCATSRGRLAGANNEQFFGPGTRLTVL.

In this sample, this clone turned up a few times. The chain recombines TRBV2 with TRBJ1-1, with D hard to call. Germline-derived CDR1 and CDR2 are SNHLY and FYNNEI. Trimming pared 8 bases from V and 1 base from J, leaving 14 bases between. This CDR3 is 14 amino acids long. DNA for the CDR3: TGTGCCAGCCGGGATTGGGCGGGGAACACTGAAGCTTTCTTT. Its translation is CASRDWAGNTEAFF.

This clone showed up just a few times. The rearrangement joins TRBV6-6 to TRBJ1-6, with 8 bases identical to TRBD1. Germline CDR1 and CDR2: MNHNY and SVGAGI (reference sequence). V shed 7 bases and J 10 bases; nucleotides not matched to a gene: 6. This CDR3 spans 13 amino acids. The CDR3 sequence is CASMTGERSPLHF. The CDR3 DNA sequence: TGTGCCAGCATGACAGGGGAAAGGTCACCCCTCCACTTT.

A few counts support this clone. The J gene is TRBJ1-6, the V gene TRBV25-1; 9 positions match TRBD1. CDR3 length: 14 amino acids. The germline CDR1 and CDR2 sequences are MGHDK and SYGVNS. The V gene end was trimmed by 6 bases and the J gene end by 6 bases; junction bases not matched to a gene: 3. The CDR3 here is CASRQGAPNSPLHF. As DNA, the CDR3 is TGTGCCAGCAGACAGGGGGCCCCTAATTCACCCCTCCACTTT.

This clone was seen only once. The rearrangement uses TRBV15 and TRBJ1-4; the D gene is possibly TRBD1 (6 bases). CDR3 length: 15 amino acids. V was trimmed by 2 bases and J by 5 bases, leaving 12 bases between them. Germline assignment: CDR1 LNHNV and CDR2 YYDKDF (reference sequence). CDR3: CATSRNRDTNEKLFF. The DNA for the CDR3 is TGTGCCACCAGCAGAAACCGGGACACCAATGAAAAACTGTTTTTT.

The chain links TRBV28 to TRBJ2-3, with D hard to call. With 7 bases removed from V and 3 bases from J, the gap between germline ends came to 8 bases. CDR3 length: 12 residues. The germline V gene has CDR1 MDHEN and CDR2 SYDVKM. CDR3 in DNA: TGTGCCAGCACCCCGCGGACAGATACGCAGTATTTT. Protein: CASTPRTDTQYF.

V usage is TRBV27 and J usage is TRBJ1-1, with a weak D call TRBD1 (6 bases). With 2 bases removed from V and 4 bases from J, the gap between germline ends came to 14 bases. The length of the CDR3 is 15 residues. Germline CDR1 MNHEY, CDR2 SMNVEV (reference sequence). This CDR3 reads CASSLNSAGATEAFF. In nucleotides, the CDR3 is TGTGCCAGCAGTTTAAATTCCGCGGGGGCCACTGAAGCTTTCTTT.

The CDR3 sequence: CASSQDGGASTDTQYF. The DNA of the CDR3 is TGCGCCAGCAGCCAAGATGGGGGGGCCAGCACAGATACGCAGTATTTT. This rearrangement joins TRBV4-1 to TRBJ2-3; TRBD2 might be the D (7 bases). This CDR3 region has 16 residues. Germline lookup yields CDR1 MGHRA and CDR2 YSYEKL. Trimming cost V 0 bases and J 0 bases, with 10 bases left between them.

This clone was seen more than once but under ten times. The V and J genes are TRBV6-5 and TRBJ1-2; 9 nucleotides align to TRBD1. CDR1 is MNHEY, CDR2 SVGAGI, per germline. Germline trimming cut 6 bases from V and 7 bases from J; bases unmatched to any gene: 9. The CDR3 contains 14 residues. CDR3 in DNA: TGTGCCAGCAGACCACTGGGGACAGGGTTTGGCTACACCTTC. Its translation is CASRPLGTGFGYTF.